This TCR beta chain was observed in a study of beta chain features in type 1 diabetes. Overall study findings and caveats: For patients and controls alike, PCR might favor shorter templates to the same degree. Healthy donors had naive, central memory and Treg TCRB repertoires that appeared less similar than those seen among patients. Insertions were fewer and deletions more numerous at VDJ junctions in type 1 diabetes patients.

One heparinised draw of blood, averaging roughly 110 mL, came from each donor. Expressed TCRB transcripts were sequenced because the entire RNA isolate underwent reverse transcription. TCRdb's table, derived via immunoSEQ multiplex PCR, lists solely in-frame clones and lacks some. The table records hundreds of thousands of clones, 15% to 20% of them present only once. CDR3 length equals 10 residues. Germline V gene sequence: CDR1 DFQATT, CDR2 SNEGSKA (reference sequence). The germline V and J ends were trimmed by 6 bases and 5 bases, with 5 bases remaining between them. The sample holds a few counts of this clone. The antigen remains undetermined. Other DNA sequences from this sample encode an identical CDR3 as well.

The chain is built from TRBV20-1 and TRBJ2-1, with D uncertain. The receptor comes from a woman aged 18-29 years in good health. Sequencing was carried out using naive CD4+ T cells from blood. The CDR3 spells CSAENNEQFF. The CDR3 DNA is TGCAGTGCAGAGAACAATGAGCAGTTCTTC.